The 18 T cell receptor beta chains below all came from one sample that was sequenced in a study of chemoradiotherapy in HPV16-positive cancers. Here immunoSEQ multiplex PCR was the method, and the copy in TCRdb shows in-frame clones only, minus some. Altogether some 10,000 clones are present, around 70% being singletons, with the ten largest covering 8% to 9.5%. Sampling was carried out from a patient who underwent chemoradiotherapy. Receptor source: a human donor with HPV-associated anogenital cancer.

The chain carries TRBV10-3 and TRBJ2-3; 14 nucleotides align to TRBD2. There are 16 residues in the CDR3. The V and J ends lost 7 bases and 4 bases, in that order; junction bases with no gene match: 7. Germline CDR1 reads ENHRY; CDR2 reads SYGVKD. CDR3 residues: CAIKTSGGARADTQYF. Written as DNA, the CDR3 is TGTGCCATCAAGACTAGCGGGGGGGCAAGGGCAGATACGCAGTATTTT.

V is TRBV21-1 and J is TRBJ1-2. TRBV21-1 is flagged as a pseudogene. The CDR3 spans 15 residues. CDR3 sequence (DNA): TGTGCCAGCAGCAAAGCGTATGTCAGGACCTATGGCTACACCTTC. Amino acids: CASSKAYVRTYGYTF.

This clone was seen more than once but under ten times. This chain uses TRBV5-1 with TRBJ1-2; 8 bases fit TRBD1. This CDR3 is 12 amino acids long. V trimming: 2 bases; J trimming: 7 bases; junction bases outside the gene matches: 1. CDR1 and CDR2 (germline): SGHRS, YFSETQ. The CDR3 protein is CASSLDRGGYTF. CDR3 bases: TGCGCCAGCAGCTTAGACAGGGGTGGCTACACCTTC.

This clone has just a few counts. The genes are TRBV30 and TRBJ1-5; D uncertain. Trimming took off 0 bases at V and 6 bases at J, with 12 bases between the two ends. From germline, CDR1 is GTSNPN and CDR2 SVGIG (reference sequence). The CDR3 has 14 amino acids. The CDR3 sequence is CAWSVGGLGQPQHF. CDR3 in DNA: TGTGCCTGGAGTGTAGGAGGGTTGGGTCAGCCCCAGCATTTT.

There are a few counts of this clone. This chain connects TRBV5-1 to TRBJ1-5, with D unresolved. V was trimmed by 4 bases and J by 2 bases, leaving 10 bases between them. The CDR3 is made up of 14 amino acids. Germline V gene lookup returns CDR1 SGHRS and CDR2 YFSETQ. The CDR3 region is CASSPDGGNQPQHF. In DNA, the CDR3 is TGCGCCAGCAGCCCCGATGGGGGCAATCAGCCCCAGCATTTT.

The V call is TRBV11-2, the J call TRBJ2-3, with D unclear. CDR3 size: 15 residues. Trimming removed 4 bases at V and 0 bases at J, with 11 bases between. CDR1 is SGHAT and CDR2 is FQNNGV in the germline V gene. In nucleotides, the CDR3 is TGTGCCAGCAGCTCCAACTACCTCAGCACAGATACGCAGTATTTT. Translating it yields CASSSNYLSTDTQYF.

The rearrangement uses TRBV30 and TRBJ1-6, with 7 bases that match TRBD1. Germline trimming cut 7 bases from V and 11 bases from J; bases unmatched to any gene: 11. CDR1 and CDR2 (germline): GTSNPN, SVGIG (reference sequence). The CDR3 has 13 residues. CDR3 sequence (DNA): TGTGCCTTCGAAGGCAGGGGGACGGCACCCCTCCACTTT. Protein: CAFEGRGTAPLHF.

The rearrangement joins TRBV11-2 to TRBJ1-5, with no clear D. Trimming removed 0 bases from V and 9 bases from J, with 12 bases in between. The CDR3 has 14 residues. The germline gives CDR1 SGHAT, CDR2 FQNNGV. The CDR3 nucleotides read TGTGCCAGCAGCTTAGATCGTTCAGGCGCGCCCCAGCATTTT. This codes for CASSLDRSGAPQHF.

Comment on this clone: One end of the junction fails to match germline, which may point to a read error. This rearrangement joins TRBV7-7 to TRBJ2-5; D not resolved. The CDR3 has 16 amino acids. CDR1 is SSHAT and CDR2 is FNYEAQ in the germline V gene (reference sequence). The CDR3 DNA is TGTGCTAGCAGCTCCGGACGCAACATAGGCGGAGAGACCCAGTACTTC. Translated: CASSSGRNIGGETQYF.

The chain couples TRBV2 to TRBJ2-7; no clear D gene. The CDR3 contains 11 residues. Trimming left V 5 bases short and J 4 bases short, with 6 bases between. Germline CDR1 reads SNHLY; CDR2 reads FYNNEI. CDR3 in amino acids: CASSPLYEQYF. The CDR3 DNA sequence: TGTGCCAGCAGTCCGTTATACGAGCAGTACTTC.

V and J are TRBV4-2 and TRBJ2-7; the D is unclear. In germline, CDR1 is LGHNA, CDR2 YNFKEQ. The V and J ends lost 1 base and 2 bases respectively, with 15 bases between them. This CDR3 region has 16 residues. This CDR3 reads CASSQVSADLPYEQYF. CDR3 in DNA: TGTGCCAGCAGCCAAGTTTCTGCAGACCTCCCCTACGAGCAGTACTTC.

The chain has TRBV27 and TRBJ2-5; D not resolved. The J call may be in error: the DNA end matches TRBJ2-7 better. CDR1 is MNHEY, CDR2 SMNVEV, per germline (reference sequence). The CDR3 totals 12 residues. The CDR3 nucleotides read TGTGCCAGCAGTTCAGGAGTCTACGAGCAGTACTTC. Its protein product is CASSSGVYEQYF.

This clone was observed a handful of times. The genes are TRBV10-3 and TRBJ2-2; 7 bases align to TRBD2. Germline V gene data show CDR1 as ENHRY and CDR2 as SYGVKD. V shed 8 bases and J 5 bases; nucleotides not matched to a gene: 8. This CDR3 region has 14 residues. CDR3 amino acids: CAISPSGETGELFF. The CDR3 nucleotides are TGTGCCATCTCCCCCAGCGGGGAGACCGGGGAGCTGTTTTTT.

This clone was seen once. The CDR3 sequence: CASSQAGGGWGEQYF. DNA of the CDR3: TGTGCCAGCAGCCAGGCCGGGGGGGGCTGGGGGGAGCAGTACTTC. The J gene is TRBJ2-5, the V gene TRBV4-2, with TRBD2 identical over 8 bases. Per the germline V gene, CDR1 is LGHNA and CDR2 is YNFKEQ. V lost 3 bases, J lost 11 bases, and 14 bases stayed unmatched. This CDR3 has 15 amino acids.

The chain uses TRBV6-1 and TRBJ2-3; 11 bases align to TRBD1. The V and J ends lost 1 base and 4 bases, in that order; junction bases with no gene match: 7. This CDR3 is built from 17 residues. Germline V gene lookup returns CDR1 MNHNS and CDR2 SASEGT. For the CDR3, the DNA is TGTGCCAGCAGTGAAGGCCTGGGGACAGGGGGTGCAGATACGCAGTATTTT. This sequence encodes CASSEGLGTGGADTQYF.

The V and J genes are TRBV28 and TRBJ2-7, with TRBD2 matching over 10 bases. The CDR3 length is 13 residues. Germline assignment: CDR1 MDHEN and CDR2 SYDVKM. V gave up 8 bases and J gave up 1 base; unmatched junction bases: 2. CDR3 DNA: TGTGCCAGCTTTAGCGGGGGGTCCTACGAGCAGTACTTC. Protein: CASFSGGSYEQYF. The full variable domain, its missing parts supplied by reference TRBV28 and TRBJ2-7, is DVKVTQSSRYLVKRTGEKVFLECVQDMDHENMFWYRQDPGLGLRLIYFSYDVKMKEKGDIPEGYSVSREKKERFSLILESASTNQTSMYLCASFSGGSYEQYFGPGTRLTVT.

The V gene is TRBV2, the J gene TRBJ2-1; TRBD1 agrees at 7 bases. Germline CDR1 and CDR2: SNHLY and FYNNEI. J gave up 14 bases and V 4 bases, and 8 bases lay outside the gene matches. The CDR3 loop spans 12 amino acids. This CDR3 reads CASSGQQGYEFF. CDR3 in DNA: TGTGCCAGCAGTGGACAACAGGGGTATGAGTTCTTC. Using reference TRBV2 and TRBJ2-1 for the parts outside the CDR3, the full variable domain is EPEVTQTPSHQVTQMGQEVILRCVPISNHLYFYWYRQILGQKVEFLVSFYNNEISEKSEIFDDQFSVERPDGSNFTLKIRSTKLEDSAMYFCASSGQQGYEFFGPGTRLTVL.

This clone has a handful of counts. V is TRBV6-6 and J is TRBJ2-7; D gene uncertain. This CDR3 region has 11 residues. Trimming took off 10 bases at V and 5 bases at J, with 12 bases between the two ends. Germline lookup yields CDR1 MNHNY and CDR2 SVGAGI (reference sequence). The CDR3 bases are TGTGCCACCAATTGGGCCGACGAGCAGTACTTC. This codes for CATNWADEQYF.